What follows describes a single T cell receptor (beta chain). The repertoire was sequenced with immunoSEQ multiplex PCR; TCRdb's copy has only in-frame clones and lacks some. The sample shows 1.5 million to 2.5 million clones, about 95% of them seen only once. The data belong to a study of shared clonotypes between healthy human individuals. In the naive CD8 group, cells lacked CD45RO and were positively selected for CCR7, so terminally differentiated effector memory CD45RA+ cells were left out. This CDR3 has 14 amino acids. V lost 5 bases and J 4 bases, leaving 15 bases between the germline ends. The germline CDR1 and CDR2 sequences are SEHNR and FQNEAQ (reference sequence).

This chain joins TRBV7-9 and TRBJ2-7, with a possible D match to TRBD1 (5 bases). Sequencing was performed on naive CD8+ T cells sorted from blood. The TCR originated in a man younger than 35 in good health. The CDR3, as DNA: TGTGCCAGCAGCCCTGCCGCAGGGCAGTACGAGCAGTACTTC. Its translation is CASSPAAGQYEQYF.